These 27 T cell receptor beta chains share one sample of origin, sequenced in a study of OX40 agonist ivuxolimab in advanced cancers. This table comes from immunoSEQ multiplex PCR, and its TCRdb copy is limited to in-frame clones, with some not included. The data show under 85,000 clones, roughly 87% seen once. The sequences come from CD4+ or CD8+ T cells sorted from blood, collected in a trial of the OX40 agonist ivuxolimab. The receptors come from an adult with an advanced solid tumor such as melanoma, head and neck, liver or kidney cancer.

This rearrangement joins TRBV7-2 to TRBJ2-3; possible D gene TRBD2, 6 bases. This CDR3 has 16 residues. The V gene's germline CDR1 is SGHTA and CDR2 FQGNSA. Trimming cost V 1 base and J 2 bases, with 13 bases left between them. The CDR3 sequence: CASSLGLATFTDTQYF. The CDR3 coding sequence is TGTGCCAGCAGCTTAGGGCTAGCGACGTTCACAGATACGCAGTATTTT.

The rearrangement uses TRBV23-1 and TRBJ1-4; D call uncertain. TRBV23-1 is filed as an ORF, its function uncertain. The germline V and J ends were trimmed by 0 bases and 3 bases, with 8 bases remaining between them. This CDR3 region has 15 residues. The CDR3 spells CASSQSRGSNEKLFF. In nucleotides, the CDR3 is TGCGCCAGCAGTCAATCCCGGGGTTCTAATGAAAAACTGTTTTTT.

This clone was observed a handful of times. The V gene is TRBV5-4, the J gene TRBJ2-3; D possibly corresponds to TRBD1 (5 bases). Germline CDR1 is SGHNT and CDR2 is YYREEE (reference sequence). V was pared by 1 base and J by 2 bases, with 11 bases between. The CDR3 extends over 15 amino acids. As DNA, the CDR3 is TGTGCCAGCAGCTTGACGGTAGGGGTCACAGATACGCAGTATTTT. Its protein is CASSLTVGVTDTQYF.

V is TRBV2 and J is TRBJ2-7; D not certain. CDR1 and CDR2 (germline): SNHLY, FYNNEI. The CDR3 totals 12 residues. With 7 bases removed from V and 6 bases from J, the gap between germline ends came to 13 bases. In DNA, the CDR3 is TGTGCCAGCACTGGATGGAGCCTCGAGCAGTACTTC. Translation gives CASTGWSLEQYF.

This rearrangement joins TRBV11-2 to TRBJ1-3; D is unclear. This CDR3 spans 16 amino acids. V gave up 4 bases and J gave up 9 bases, with 22 bases separating them. Germline V gene lookup returns CDR1 SGHAT and CDR2 FQNNGV. The CDR3 region is CASSSYPGTLEGTIYF. DNA of the CDR3: TGTGCCAGCAGCTCGTACCCCGGAACCCTGGAGGGCACCATATATTTT. Full variable domain (missing parts from reference TRBV11-2 and TRBJ1-3): EAGVAQSPRYKIIEKRQSVAFWCNPISGHATLYWYQQILGQGPKLLIQFQNNGVVDDSQLPKDRFSAERLKGVDSTLKIQPAKLEDSAVYLCASSSYPGTLEGTIYFGEGSWLTVV.

The chain uses TRBV5-6 and TRBJ1-5; TRBD1 agrees at 7 bases. Germline CDR1 SGHDT, CDR2 YYEEEE. The CDR3 covers 14 residues. The J segment lost 5 bases and the V segment lost 2 bases, leaving 4 bases of the junction unmatched. Written as DNA, the CDR3 is TGTGCCAGCAGCTTAGGGCAGGGGGATCAGCCCCAGCATTTT. Protein product: CASSLGQGDQPQHF.

The rearrangement joins TRBV7-6 to TRBJ2-1; TRBD2 matches at 13 bases. The germline CDR1 and CDR2 sequences are SGHVS and FNYEAQ. The CDR3 is 18 amino acids. The V segment lost 1 base and the J segment 4 bases; nucleotides outside the gene matches: 7. The DNA for the CDR3 is TGTGCCAGCAGCTTAGAACTAGCGGGAGGGCCGGGATACAATGAGCAGTTCTTC. Its protein product is CASSLELAGGPGYNEQFF. Based on the CDR3 plus reference TRBV7-6 and TRBJ2-1, the full variable domain is GAGVSQSPRYKVTKRGQDVALRCDPISGHVSLYWYRQALGQGPEFLTYFNYEAQQDKSGLPNDRFSAERPEGSISTLTIQRTEQRDSAMYRCASSLELAGGPGYNEQFFGPGTRLTVL.

The chain has TRBV7-6 and TRBJ2-5; TRBD1 matches 9 bases. The J call may be incorrect, as the DNA end agrees better with TRBJ2-7. Germline V gives CDR1 SGHVS, CDR2 FNYEAQ. There are 14 residues in the CDR3. DNA of the CDR3: TGTGCCAGCAGCTTAGGGGGACAGGGAACCGAGCAGTACTTC. Translation gives CASSLGGQGTEQYF.

The chain combines TRBV6-5 with TRBJ2-7; D is undetermined. V shed 0 bases and J shed 2 bases, with 5 bases lying between them. This CDR3 has 13 residues. Germline V lookup: CDR1 MNHEY, CDR2 SVGAGI. Written as DNA, the CDR3 is TGTGCCAGCAGTTACTCGATAGCCTACGAGCAGTACTTC. This encodes CASSYSIAYEQYF.

This chain connects TRBV7-9 to TRBJ2-3; TRBD2 agrees at 15 bases. This CDR3 contains 19 residues. V lost 5 bases and J lost 4; bases outside the gene matches: 13. Germline CDR1 and CDR2: SEHNR and FQNEAQ (reference sequence). CDR3 DNA sequence: TGTGCCAGCAGCATCGGACTAGCGGGGGGGCTGTTGTTAGCAGATACGCAGTATTTT. Translating gives CASSIGLAGGLLLADTQYF.

The chain is built from TRBV5-1 and TRBJ2-3; D is perhaps TRBD1 (5 bases). This CDR3 is 16 amino acids long. Germline V CDR1 and CDR2: SGHRS, YFSETQ. Deletions cut 0 bases from V and 2 bases from J, with 13 bases between. The CDR3 region is CASSLAGKGSTDTQYF. As DNA, the CDR3 is TGCGCCAGCAGCTTGGCGGGCAAGGGGTCCACAGATACGCAGTATTTT.

The chain links TRBV4-3 to TRBJ1-2; TRBD1 matches 8 bases. The CDR3 has 16 residues. Germline V gene sequence: CDR1 LGHNA, CDR2 YSLEER. The V segment lost 1 base and the J segment 3 bases; nucleotides outside the gene matches: 7. CDR3 loop: CASSQGGTGLYYGYTF. CDR3 bases: TGCGCCAGCAGCCAAGGAGGGACAGGACTTTACTATGGCTACACCTTC.

This sequence joins TRBV7-2 and TRBJ2-3; possible D gene TRBD2, 6 bases. The CDR3 consists of 15 residues. The V end was cut by 7 bases, the J end by 5 bases, with 19 bases between. Looked up from germline, CDR1 is SGHTA and CDR2 is FQGNSA. CDR3 loop: CASKVGGVRQDTQYF. The CDR3 DNA sequence: TGTGCCAGCAAGGTGGGAGGAGTTAGACAAGATACGCAGTATTTT.

The genes are TRBV7-2 and TRBJ2-1; no reliable D call. CDR1 and CDR2 (germline): SGHTA, FQGNSA. V was pared by 0 bases and J by 1 base, with 1 base between. CDR3 length: 13 amino acids. The CDR3 region has the DNA TGTGCCAGCAGCTTAGCGTCCTACAATGAGCAGTTCTTC. Translating gives CASSLASYNEQFF.

The genes are TRBV12-5 and TRBJ2-1; TRBD2 matches at 7 bases. Unmatched junction bases numbered 10, after V lost 2 bases and J lost 3 bases. The CDR3 consists of 17 residues. Germline CDR1 and CDR2: LGHNT and FRNRAP. The CDR3 bases are TGTGCTAGTGGTTTGCCCCTCGGAGCGGGGATCTACAATGAGCAGTTCTTC. Protein sequence: CASGLPLGAGIYNEQFF.

Points on this clone: The germline gene is not matched at one end of the junction; a read error may be the cause. The chain links TRBV19 to TRBJ1-2; no definite D call. CDR1 LNHDA and CDR2 SQIVND come from the germline V gene (reference sequence). The length of the CDR3 is 14 residues. CDR3 loop: CASSISPPSTLVAF. The CDR3, as DNA: TGTGCCAGTAGTATTTCCCCCCCGTCGACACTGGTTGCCTTC. The full variable domain, its missing parts supplied by reference TRBV19 and TRBJ1-2, is DGGITQSPKYLFRKEGQNVTLSCEQNLNHDAMYWYRQDPGQGLRLIYYSQIVNDFQKGDIAEGYSVSREKKESFPLTVTSAQKNPTAFYLCASSISPPSTLVAFGSGTRLTVV.

This clone appeared a few times. The CDR3 DNA follows: TGTGCCAGCAGTGTTCAGACAGCCCAAATGAACACTGAAGCTTTCTTT. This gives the protein CASSVQTAQMNTEAFF. The gene calls are TRBV2 and TRBJ1-1; D possibly corresponds to TRBD1 (5 bases). V lost 4 bases to trimming and J lost 0 bases, with 15 bases between them. The CDR3 has 16 residues. Germline values: CDR1 SNHLY, CDR2 FYNNEI.

The chain carries TRBV6-4 and TRBJ2-1; 7 positions match TRBD1. The CDR3 loop spans 15 amino acids. Germline V gives CDR1 MRHNA, CDR2 SNTAGT. Unmatched junction bases numbered 6, after V lost 2 bases and J lost 5 bases. The CDR3 sequence is CASSDRDSLDNEQFF. The CDR3 nucleotides read TGTGCCAGCAGTGACCGGGACAGCCTTGACAATGAGCAGTTCTTC.

This clone was recorded a few times. The chain joins TRBV5-5 to TRBJ1-3; 7 bases match TRBD1. This CDR3 region has 16 residues. Germline lookup yields CDR1 SGHKS and CDR2 YYEKEE (reference sequence). V shed 3 bases and J 4 bases; nucleotides not matched to a gene: 10. CDR3 loop: CASSWTGSASGNTIYF. The CDR3 nucleotides read TGTGCCAGCAGCTGGACAGGCTCGGCGTCGGGAAACACCATATATTTT.

V gene TRBV4-2 combines with J gene TRBJ1-1; D unclear. The V end was cut by 3 bases, the J end by 0 bases, with 17 bases between. The CDR3 is made up of 17 amino acids. Germline V gene data show CDR1 as LGHNA and CDR2 as YNFKEQ. The CDR3 nucleotides read TGTGCCAGCAGCCACATAGGGTCCGGGAGGATGAACACTGAAGCTTTCTTT. The encoded protein is CASSHIGSGRMNTEAFF.

The V call is TRBV6-1, the J call TRBJ1-3; a weak D match, TRBD1 (5 bases). With 0 bases removed from V and 0 bases from J, the gap between germline ends came to 12 bases. Germline V CDR1 and CDR2: MNHNS, SASEGT. The CDR3 contains 17 residues. CDR3 sequence: CASSEAHGGSSGNTIYF. The CDR3 DNA sequence: TGTGCCAGCAGTGAAGCGCACGGGGGAAGCTCTGGAAACACCATATATTTT.

This chain uses TRBV5-1 with TRBJ2-5, with no clear D. The V gene lost 1 base and the J gene lost 5 bases, with 6 bases spanning the gap. Germline V gives CDR1 SGHRS, CDR2 YFSETQ. The CDR3 covers 12 residues. CDR3 region: CASSLKAETQYF. The CDR3 DNA follows: TGCGCCAGCAGCTTGAAGGCTGAGACCCAGTACTTC. The full variable domain, with the rest looked up from reference TRBV5-1 and TRBJ2-5, is KAGVTQTPRYLIKTRGQQVTLSCSPISGHRSVSWYQQTPGQGLQFLFEYFSETQRNKGNFPGRFSGRQFSNSRSEMNVSTLELGDSALYLCASSLKAETQYFGPGTRLLVL.

This clone was found a few times. V usage is TRBV11-3 and J usage is TRBJ1-2, with unresolved D. In germline, CDR1 is SGHNT, CDR2 YENEEA. The CDR3 has 11 amino acids. V lost 5 bases to trimming and J lost 10 bases, with 11 bases between them. The CDR3 protein is CASSRDAVYTF. CDR3 coding DNA: TGTGCCAGCAGCCGAGACGCAGTCTACACCTTC. The full variable domain, completed using reference TRBV11-3 and TRBJ1-2, is EAGVVQSPRYKIIEKKQPVAFWCNPISGHNTLYWYLQNLGQGPELLIRYENEEAVDDSQLPKDRFSAERLKGVDSTLKIQPAELGDSAVYLCASSRDAVYTFGSGTRLTVV.

Only a few counts were recorded for this clone. The rearrangement uses TRBV11-2 and TRBJ2-7, with D possibly called TRBD1 or TRBD2 (5 bases each). The assigned J gene may be wrong: the sequence end matches TRBJ2-5 better. The germline CDR1 and CDR2 sequences are SGHAT and FQNNGV. The CDR3 is made up of 14 amino acids. Here the CDR3 DNA reads TGTGCCAGCAGCTTAGATCCAGGGCTAGCGACCCAGTACTTC. Translating it yields CASSLDPGLATQYF.

The chain combines TRBV7-2 with TRBJ1-4, with no clear D. Deletions cut 4 bases from V and 10 bases from J, with 19 bases between. Germline CDR1 is SGHTA and CDR2 is FQGNSA. CDR3 length equals 15 residues. The CDR3 bases are TGTGCCAGCAGCTCTGACATTTCTTTGGTCGGAAAACTGTTTTTT. This encodes CASSSDISLVGKLFF.

This chain uses TRBV7-2 with TRBJ1-1; possible D gene TRBD1, 6 bases. Germline V gene sequence: CDR1 SGHTA, CDR2 FQGNSA. The CDR3 totals 14 residues. V was trimmed by 10 bases and J by 3 bases, leaving 18 bases between them. CDR3 residues: CATRGSKVYTEAFF. CDR3 sequence (DNA): TGTGCCACGAGGGGGTCCAAAGTTTACACTGAAGCTTTCTTT.

The chain combines TRBV7-9 with TRBJ2-3; possibly TRBD2 for D (5 bases). V dropped 4 bases and J dropped 15 bases, with 17 bases sitting between them. From germline, CDR1 is SEHNR and CDR2 FQNEAQ (reference sequence). The CDR3 has 12 amino acids. For the CDR3, the DNA is TGTGCCAGCAGCTACGGACTCTCCTGGTCTTATTTT. This encodes CASSYGLSWSYF.